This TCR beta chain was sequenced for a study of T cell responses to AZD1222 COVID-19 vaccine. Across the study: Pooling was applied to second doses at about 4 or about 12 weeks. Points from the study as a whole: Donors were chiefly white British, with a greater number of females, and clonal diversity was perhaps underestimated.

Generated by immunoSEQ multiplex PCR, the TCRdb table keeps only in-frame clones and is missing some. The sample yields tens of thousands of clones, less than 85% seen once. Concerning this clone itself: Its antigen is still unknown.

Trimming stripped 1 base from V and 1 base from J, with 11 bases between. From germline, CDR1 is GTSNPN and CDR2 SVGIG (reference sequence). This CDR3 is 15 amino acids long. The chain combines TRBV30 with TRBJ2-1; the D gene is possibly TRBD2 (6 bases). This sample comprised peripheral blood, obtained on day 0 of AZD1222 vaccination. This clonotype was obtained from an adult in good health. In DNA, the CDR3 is TGTGCCTGGAGTGCGGAGGGTAGGTCCTACAATGAGCAGTTCTTC. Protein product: CAWSAEGRSYNEQFF.